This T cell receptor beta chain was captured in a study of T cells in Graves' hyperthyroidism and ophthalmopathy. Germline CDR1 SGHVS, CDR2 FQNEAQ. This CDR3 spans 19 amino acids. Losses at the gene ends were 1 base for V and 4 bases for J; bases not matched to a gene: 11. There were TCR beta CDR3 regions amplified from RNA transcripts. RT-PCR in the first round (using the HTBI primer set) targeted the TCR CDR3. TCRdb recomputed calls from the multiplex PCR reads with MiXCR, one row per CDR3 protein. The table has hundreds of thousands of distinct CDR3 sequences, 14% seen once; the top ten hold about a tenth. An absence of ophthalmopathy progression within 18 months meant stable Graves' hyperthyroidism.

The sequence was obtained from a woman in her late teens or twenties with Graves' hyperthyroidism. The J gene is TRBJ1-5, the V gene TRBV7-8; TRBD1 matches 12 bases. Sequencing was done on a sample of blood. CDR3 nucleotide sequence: TGTGCCAGCAGCTTAGTCGTGCGGGACAGGGGGCGAGTGAATCAGCCCCAGCATTTT. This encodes CASSLVVRDRGRVNQPQHF.